A single sample is the source of the 5 T cell receptor beta chains below, sequenced in a study of T cells in Graves' hyperthyroidism and ophthalmopathy. RNA transcripts were the template for amplifying TCR beta CDR3 regions. The TCR CDR3 was amplified in a first-round RT-PCR using the HTBI primer set. TCRdb ran MiXCR on the multiplex PCR reads and lists one entry per CDR3 protein. The table records roughly 560,000 distinct CDR3 sequences, about 14% of them present only once. Sequencing used blood. The receptors here all came from a woman aged 40 to 50 with Graves' ophthalmopathy.

This clonotype was seen repeatedly, ten times or more. The V and J genes are TRBV29-1 and TRBJ1-1; weak D call: TRBD1 (5 bases). This CDR3 is 12 amino acids long. Trimming cost V 6 bases and J 3 bases, with 11 bases left between them. The germline V gene has CDR1 SQVTM and CDR2 ANQGSEA. The CDR3 DNA follows: TGCAGCGTCGGGAGGGGCTACACTGAAGCTTTCTTT. It encodes CSVGRGYTEAFF. The full variable domain, rest sourced from reference TRBV29-1 and TRBJ1-1, is SAVISQKPSRDICQRGTSLTIQCQVDSQVTMMFWYRQQPGQSLTLIATANQGSEATYESGFVIDKFPISRPNLTFSTLTVSNMSPEDSSIYLCSVGRGYTEAFFGQGTRLTVV.

This clonotype was found many times. J is TRBJ1-1 and V is TRBV12-3 or TRBV12-4; no clear D. CDR3 length: 13 residues. V lost 7 bases, J lost 5 bases, and 14 bases lay in between. CDR3 coding DNA: TGTGCCAGCAATCCTTCCCCATATACTGAAGCTTTCTTT. It specifies CASNPSPYTEAFF.

This clonotype was counted at least ten times. The rearrangement joins TRBV6-1 to TRBJ1-2; D not certain. The V end was cut by 7 bases, the J end by 8 bases, with 17 bases between. Per germline, CDR1 MNHNS and CDR2 SASEGT. The CDR3 runs 13 residues. This CDR3 is CASTARIPGGYTF. The CDR3 DNA sequence: TGTGCCAGCACCGCCCGAATTCCTGGGGGCTACACCTTC.

This clonotype was found many times. This chain joins TRBV6-5 and TRBJ1-1; tentative D call: TRBD1 (5 bases). This CDR3 comprises 14 residues. Per the germline V gene, CDR1 is MNHEY and CDR2 is SVGAGI. With 2 bases removed from V and 3 bases from J, the gap between germline ends came to 10 bases. CDR3 sequence: CASSYAGLDTEAFF. CDR3 nucleotides: TGTGCCAGCAGTTACGCAGGGTTAGACACTGAAGCTTTCTTT.

This clonotype was recorded at least ten times. The rearrangement joins TRBV30 to TRBJ2-7; 7 nucleotides line up with TRBD1. Germline CDR1 GTSNPN, CDR2 SVGIG (reference sequence). This CDR3 comprises 11 residues. V trimming: 8 bases; J trimming: 1 base; junction bases outside the gene matches: 2. CDR3 DNA sequence: TGTGCCACGGGACAGTCCTACGAGCAGTACTTC. It translates to CATGQSYEQYF. The full variable domain, in which reference TRBV30 and TRBJ2-7 provide the parts outside the CDR3, is SQTIHQWPATLVQPVGSPLSLECTVEGTSNPNLYWYRQAAGRGLQLLFYSVGIGQISSEVPQNLSASRPQDRQFILSSKKLLLSDSGFYLCATGQSYEQYFGPGTRLTVT.